This T cell receptor beta chain was recorded in a study of cytotoxic CD8 clonotypes in ibrutinib-treated CLL (dated by TCRdb to 2020 to 2022). Turning to the overall study: The cohort was composed of some twelve relapsed/refractory and roughly 15 treatment-naive patients; IGHV unmutated status was identified in about 17 patients. Responses were partial in 24 patients and complete in 2; after median around 65 months follow-up, approximately 15 stayed in remission and around 12 progressed. Response samples were taken after a median of 12 months on treatment, ranging from roughly 6 to 36 months. An average of around 250,000 productive templates and 80,000 to 95,000 productive rearrangements was obtained per sample. Longitudinal samples were available for about 30% of the roughly 90 trial participants. Cryopreserved peripheral blood mononuclear cells were obtained prior to treatment, at the time of response, and at either disease progression or sustained remission. Every remission and progressive disease sample was obtained while ibrutinib was still being received by the patients.

As to this clone: This receptor's antigen is unknown. No much larger clonotype is one base removed from it; base qualities were not supplied.

Each clonotype received, on average, 10x coverage in deep resolution sequencing performed on a MiSeq, where the target depth lay between 1 in 1 million and 1 in 200,000 T cells. The immunoSEQ hsTCRB Kit was used to generate the TCR beta libraries. Per the authors' processing: The data were analyzed with ImmunoSEQ Analyzer and ImmunoSEQ Data Assistant, and V, D and J gene assignments followed IMGT definitions. Clonality, which ranges from 0 to 1, was calculated as one minus the normalized Shannon entropy of productive rearrangement frequencies. Public clonotype analysis was restricted to overrepresented clonotypes comprising at least 0.05% of each patient's repertoire. Fewer than 15 repertoires from age-matched healthy donors, obtained from immuneACCESS, served as clonality controls. TCRdb retrieved this table from immuneACCESS and kept in-frame rearrangements only. Not all clones are present; in checked studies, unresolved V genes account for under half, and no reason is known for the remainder. That table supplies the V and J calls and clone size; D and trimming were determined from the DNA. This sample has 150,000 to 250,000 clones in its table, and approximately 72% of those were observed once. Around an eighth of the sample comes from the top ten.

What the work shows at the level of the full study, not this receptor alone: At baseline, clonality was higher than in age-matched healthy donors and showed a strong correlation with circulating CD8+ T-cell counts. Public clonotypes were rare and either shrank or stayed stable during treatment, and the rise in clonality at ibrutinib response reflected expansion of private clonotypes. Sustained-remission and progressing patients did not have matched sampling times, and lymph node repertoires were not examined. Clonality rose at ibrutinib response, remained stable during sustained remission, and dropped back toward baseline at progression.

The time point label, read with the paper, signifies: roughly 2 years on ibrutinib. For TCR beta library preparation, about 2 micrograms of genomic DNA was extracted from cryopreserved PBMCs. High-throughput TCR beta sequencing was performed on longitudinal blood samples from CLL patients receiving ibrutinib monotherapy. Patients were enrolled in a phase 2 open-label single-center ibrutinib monotherapy trial. V loses 0 bases of germline sequence and J loses 6 bases, and the interval between the two ends is 15 bases. The CDR3 holds 15 amino acids from the cysteine to the phenylalanine. Only CDR3 DNA remains: 45 bases, in frame from the first base. CDR1 and CDR2, looked up from the germline V gene, are MNHEY and SVGAGI.

The TCR was taken from a human donor with chronic lymphocytic leukemia. The chain is assembled from TRBV6-5 and TRBJ2-7; 6 matching bases give a weak D call of TRBD1. Source: PBMCs, taken after 24 months of ibrutinib treatment. The DNA sequence is given as TGTGCCAGCAGTTACTCACAGGGTCGTCCGCTCGAGCAGTACTTC. It specifies CASSYSQGRPLEQYF.